Below are 11 T cell receptor beta chains sequenced from a single sample in a study of control samples from healthy donors and cancer patients. Only in-frame clones appear in the TCRdb table, and some are missing; sequencing was by immunoSEQ multiplex PCR. The repertoire holds 130,000 or so clones, with around 94% as singletons. Material: blood. Receptor source: a man aged 40-49 years in good health.

The V and J genes are TRBV7-8 and TRBJ1-3; D is undetermined. V lost 5 bases, J lost 0 bases, and 11 bases lay in between. The germline gives CDR1 SGHVS, CDR2 FQNEAQ. The CDR3 loop spans 15 amino acids. CDR3 in DNA: TGTGCCAGCAGCGACCAGAGGCTCTCTGGAAACACCATATATTTT. Translating gives CASSDQRLSGNTIYF.

The chain carries TRBV5-1 and TRBJ1-1; D is unresolved. Germline CDR1 is SGHRS and CDR2 is YFSETQ. Trimming removed 0 bases from V and 1 base from J, with 7 bases in between. This CDR3 has 14 amino acids. The CDR3 DNA is TGCGCCAGCAGCTTGGTAGCGGGGAACACTGAAGCTTTCTTT. It specifies CASSLVAGNTEAFF.

V and J are TRBV18 and TRBJ2-3; 8 bases align to TRBD1. The CDR3 is made up of 15 amino acids. Germline CDR1 KGHSH, CDR2 LQKENI. The ends lost 5 bases at V and 6 bases at J; junction bases unmatched: 10. CDR3 region: CASSIGQGVWDTQYF. CDR3 coding DNA: TGTGCCAGCTCAATTGGACAGGGCGTATGGGATACGCAGTATTTT.

The rearrangement uses TRBV5-1 and TRBJ2-3; weak D call: TRBD2 (5 bases). The CDR3 contains 15 residues. Germline values: CDR1 SGHRS, CDR2 YFSETQ. The germline V and J ends were trimmed by 0 bases and 3 bases, with 11 bases remaining between them. CDR3 DNA sequence: TGCGCCAGCAGCTTGGTGAGGGAGAGGACAGATACGCAGTATTTT. Protein sequence: CASSLVRERTDTQYF.

CDR3 bases: TGCGCCAGCAGCCAAGATAAGGTCGATACGCAGTATTTT. Translating it yields CASSQDKVDTQYF. The chain recombines TRBV4-1 with TRBJ2-3; D remains unclear. V was trimmed by 0 bases and J by 6 bases, leaving 7 bases between them. The CDR3 spans 13 residues. Germline CDR1 is MGHRA and CDR2 is YSYEKL.

The chain is built from TRBV21-1 and TRBJ1-3. TRBV21-1 is given as a pseudogene. The CDR3 consists of 17 residues. In DNA form, the CDR3 reads TGTGCCAGCAGCAATACACGGGGGACATCGGAGGGAAACACCATATATTTT. It translates to CASSNTRGTSEGNTIYF.

CDR3 coding DNA: TGCGCCAGCAGCCAAGTGGCGGAGGGGGCTGAAGCTTTCTTT. Its translation is CASSQVAEGAEAFF. V gene TRBV4-3 combines with J gene TRBJ1-1; perhaps TRBD1 as D (6 bases). V was clipped by 1 base and J by 6 bases, with 12 bases between them. CDR3 length equals 14 residues. Germline V gene lookup returns CDR1 LGHNA and CDR2 YSLEER.

CDR3 sequence reads: CASSESRRTGADTQYF. The CDR3 coding sequence is TGTGCCAGCAGTGAATCCCGTCGGACAGGGGCAGATACGCAGTATTTT. The chain is built from TRBV6-1 and TRBJ2-3, with TRBD1 matching 9 bases. The CDR3 runs 16 residues. The germline gives CDR1 MNHNS, CDR2 SASEGT. V was pared by 2 bases and J by 4 bases, with 7 bases of the junction left unmatched.

This chain connects TRBV6-1 to TRBJ2-7; 12 bases fit TRBD2. The CDR3 runs 18 residues. J gave up 1 base and V 1 base, and 8 bases lay outside the gene matches. The germline V gene encodes CDR1 MNHNS and CDR2 SASEGT. In DNA form, the CDR3 reads TGTGCCAGCAGTGAAGGGCCTAGCGGGAGGGTCATTTCCTACGAGCAGTACTTC. It encodes CASSEGPSGRVISYEQYF.

V gene TRBV7-6 combines with J gene TRBJ1-4, with D uncertain. Germline CDR1 and CDR2: SGHVS and FNYEAQ. The CDR3 runs 15 residues. The ends were cut back, 5 bases at V and 1 base at J, with 11 bases in the middle. The CDR3 spells CASSAIYGTNEKLFF. DNA of the CDR3: TGTGCCAGCAGCGCCATCTACGGAACTAATGAAAAACTGTTTTTT.

V is TRBV5-6 and J is TRBJ2-1; TRBD2 matches at 7 bases. V was clipped by 3 bases and J by 4 bases; unmatched bases: 4. Per germline, CDR1 SGHDT and CDR2 YYEEEE. CDR3 length equals 14 residues. CDR3 in amino acids: CASSSLGGYNEQFF. CDR3 sequence (DNA): TGTGCCAGCAGCTCCCTCGGGGGGTACAATGAGCAGTTCTTC.